This is a list of T cell receptor beta chains from one sample in a study of neoadjuvant anti-PD-1 for oral cavity cancer. The table came from immunoSEQ multiplex PCR; TCRdb's copy has only in-frame clones and leaves some out. Among some 30,000 clones, roughly 85% were seen once, and the ten largest hold nearly 3.5%. The sample here was PBMCs, taken after nivolumab (anti-PD-1) treatment. The receptor set was obtained from a person aged 35 to 85 with oral cavity squamous cell carcinoma. CDR3s leave out the opening cysteine and the closing phenylalanine or tryptophan. The order of the fields is clone size, V gene, J gene, CDR3 protein. Clone size is stated in some rows and not others, as once, few, many or a class when expanded.

clone_size: NA
v_call: TRBV14
j_call: TRBJ2-3
cdr3_aa: ASSRGAPSTDTQY

clone_size: few
v_call: TRBV4-3
j_call: TRBJ1-5
cdr3_aa: ASSQDQVQPQH

clone_size: NA
v_call: TRBV7-7
j_call: TRBJ2-1
cdr3_aa: ASSLEARQGYSYNEQF

clone_size: NA
v_call: TRBV15
j_call: TRBJ1-5
cdr3_aa: ATSRDGAPNQPQH

clone_size: NA
v_call: TRBV5-1
j_call: TRBJ1-1
cdr3_aa: ASSIGTLVESTEAF

clone_size: NA
v_call: TRBV29-1
j_call: TRBJ2-4
cdr3_aa: SVESGEAKNIQY

clone_size: NA
v_call: TRBV30
j_call: TRBJ2-7
cdr3_aa: AWSGANEQY

clone_size: few
v_call: TRBV14
j_call: TRBJ1-2
cdr3_aa: ASSQERDTYGYT

clone_size: NA
v_call: TRBV7-9
j_call: TRBJ2-7
cdr3_aa: ASSLAGLNYEQY

clone_size: few
v_call: TRBV29-1
j_call: TRBJ1-2
cdr3_aa: SVGIVGGGYGYT

clone_size: NA
v_call: TRBV5-1
j_call: TRBJ2-7
cdr3_aa: ASSFGGYEQY

clone_size: NA
v_call: TRBV11-2
j_call: TRBJ2-5
cdr3_aa: ASSLGQQETQY